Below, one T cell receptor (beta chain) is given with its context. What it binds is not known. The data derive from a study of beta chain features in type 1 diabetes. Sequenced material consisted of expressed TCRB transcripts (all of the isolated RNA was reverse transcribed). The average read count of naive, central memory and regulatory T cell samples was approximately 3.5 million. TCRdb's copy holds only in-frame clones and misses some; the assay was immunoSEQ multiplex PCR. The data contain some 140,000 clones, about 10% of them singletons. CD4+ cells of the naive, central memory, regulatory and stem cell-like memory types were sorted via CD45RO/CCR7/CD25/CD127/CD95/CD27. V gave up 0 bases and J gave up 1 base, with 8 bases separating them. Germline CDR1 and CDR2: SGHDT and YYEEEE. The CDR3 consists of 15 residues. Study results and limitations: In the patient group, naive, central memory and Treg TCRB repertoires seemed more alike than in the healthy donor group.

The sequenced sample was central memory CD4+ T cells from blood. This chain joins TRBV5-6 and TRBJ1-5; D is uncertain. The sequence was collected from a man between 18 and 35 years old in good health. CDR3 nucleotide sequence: TGTGCCAGCAGCTTGGGTGGGAGGAGCAATCAGCCCCAGCATTTT. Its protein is CASSLGGRSNQPQHF.